A single sample gave rise to the 7 T cell receptor beta chains below, sequenced in a study of early T cells in non-severe SARS-CoV-2 infection. Using its own MiXCR run on the 5' RACE reads, TCRdb lists one record per CDR3 protein. The table shows under 85,000 distinct CDR3 sequences, with roughly a tenth occurring only once. Sequencing used whole blood. Source of these receptors: an adult who was a healthcare worker with PCR-confirmed SARS-CoV-2 infection or an uninfected control (not recorded which).

This clonotype occurred a few times. The chain joins TRBV7-9 to TRBJ1-2; D not resolved. Between the trimmed V and J ends, which lost 4 bases and 2 bases, there was a span of 8 bases. This CDR3 contains 13 residues. Germline assignment: CDR1 SEHNR and CDR2 FQNEAQ (reference sequence). The CDR3 here is CASSSKENYGYTF. CDR3 DNA sequence: TGTGCCAGCAGCTCAAAGGAGAACTATGGCTACACCTTC.

The V gene is TRBV15, the J gene TRBJ2-1; D may be TRBD1 or TRBD2 (6 bases each). This CDR3 has 14 residues. From germline, CDR1 is LNHNV and CDR2 YYDKDF (reference sequence). Deletions cut 0 bases from V and 11 bases from J, with 14 bases between. DNA for the CDR3: TGTGCCACCAGCAGAGATAGCAGGGGACTCCAGCAGTTCTTC. It codes for CATSRDSRGLQQFF.

The chain joins TRBV5-1 to TRBJ1-2, with D hard to call. In germline, CDR1 is SGHRS, CDR2 YFSETQ. Trimming removed 3 bases from V and 5 bases from J, with 8 bases in between. The CDR3 is 12 amino acids. The CDR3 sequence is CASSSTLYGYTF. In DNA form, the CDR3 reads TGCGCCAGCAGCTCGACCTTATATGGCTACACCTTC.

This clonotype was detected ten times or more. The chain combines TRBV3-1 with TRBJ2-7, with 8 positions matching TRBD2. This CDR3 has 18 amino acids. The V and J ends lost 4 bases and 7 bases, in that order; junction bases with no gene match: 21. Germline V gives CDR1 LGHDT, CDR2 YNNKEL (reference sequence). The CDR3 coding sequence is TGTGCCAGCAGCCCGGGGGGGTCACGCTCCCGAGGGTTCAATGAGCAGTACTTC. Translated, it gives CASSPGGSRSRGFNEQYF.

This chain joins TRBV6-4 and TRBJ2-7; D is undetermined. Trimming pared 2 bases from V and 2 bases from J, leaving 7 bases between. The CDR3 covers 13 residues. Germline values: CDR1 MRHNA, CDR2 SNTAGT. This CDR3 reads CASSDGITYEQYF. The CDR3 DNA reads TGTGCCAGCAGTGACGGAATTACCTACGAGCAGTACTTC.

This clonotype was counted at least ten times. This chain links TRBV6-1 with TRBJ2-7, with D perhaps assigned TRBD1 or TRBD2 (5 bases each). The ends were cut back, 4 bases at V and 4 bases at J, with 14 bases in the middle. From germline, CDR1 is MNHNS and CDR2 SASEGT. This CDR3 has 14 amino acids. The DNA for the CDR3 is TGTGCCAGCAGTGCAACGGGGACCATATACGAGCAGTACTTC. Amino acids: CASSATGTIYEQYF.

J is TRBJ2-7 and V is TRBV16, with D possibly called TRBD1 or TRBD2 (5 bases each). This CDR3 is built from 17 residues. Per the germline V gene, CDR1 is KGHSY and CDR2 is FQNENV. V lost 4 bases, J lost 1 base, and 20 bases lay in between. CDR3: CASSPKRAGPLSYEQYF. The CDR3 DNA reads as TGTGCCAGCAGCCCCAAGAGGGCAGGGCCACTATCCTACGAGCAGTACTTC.